This T cell receptor (beta chain) originates from a study of monozygotic twins with inflammatory bowel disease. Study-level findings and limits: Repertoire similarity did not differ between concordant and discordant twins, possibly owing to limited power.

This CDR3 is built from 20 residues. CDR1 is KGHSH and CDR2 is LQKENI in the germline V gene. A total RNA quantity of about 4,000 ng went into each TCR library. TCRdb processed the 5' RACE reads again and assigns one entry to each CDR3 protein, with no DNA. Seen in this sample are 350,000 to 400,000 distinct CDR3 sequences; the ten most common clones hold just over 2.5%. With respect to this clonotype: Antigen: not known.

Blood (approximately 2.5 ml) was collected from every donor individually. The sequence derives from a human donor with ulcerative colitis or Crohn's disease, or a healthy co-twin of an affected twin (not recorded which). The chain recombines TRBV18 with TRBJ2-1; the TCRdb call, TRBD1, lacks DNA for checking. Sequenced: blood. Here the CDR3 reads CASSPGIIRDRGYFYNEQFF.